The 13 T cell receptor beta chains reported below all come from one sample, sequenced in a study of spatial heterogeneity in lung cancer. Time point here: blood at routine non-recurrence follow-up after resection. TCRdb analysed the 5' RACE reads with MiXCR anew, one entry per CDR3 protein. Among 2,000 to 2,500 distinct CDR3 sequences, 55% were seen once, and the ten largest hold roughly 9.7%. Material: PBMCs, obtained at follow-up. The source of these receptors is a female donor with early-stage non-small cell lung cancer.

Points on this clonotype: This beta chain slipped into a library made for alpha chains as a stray read, so its size is not meaningful. In DNA form, the CDR3 reads TGTGCCAGCAGCGTAGAAGGCTCTGGTGTATGGTATGGCTACACCTTC. It is translated as CASSVEGSGVWYGYTF. V is TRBV9 and J is TRBJ1-2; no clear D gene. Trimming shortened V by 0 bases and J by 5 bases, and 17 bases separated the two germline ends. The V gene's germline CDR1 is SGDLS and CDR2 YYNGEE. This CDR3 is built from 16 residues.

Points on this clonotype: In a library made to pick up alpha chains, this beta chain is a stray read with a size that means little. The chain has TRBV9 and TRBJ2-1; unclear D gene. CDR1 and CDR2 (germline): SGDLS, YYNGEE. The CDR3 runs 15 residues. The ends were cut back, 0 bases at V and 8 bases at J, with 15 bases in the middle. CDR3 DNA: TGTGCCAGCAGCGTAGCCCCATGGAGACTTCATGAGCAGTTCTTC. It yields the protein CASSVAPWRLHEQFF.

With respect to this clonotype: A library made for alpha chains picked up this beta chain off target, so its size means little. This chain links TRBV6-2 or TRBV6-3 with TRBJ2-5, with TRBD1 as a possible D gene (5 bases). Germline CDR1 reads MNHEY; CDR2 reads SVGEGT. This CDR3 has 13 residues. Deletions cut 5 bases from V and 4 bases from J, with 11 bases between. CDR3 residues: CASSLQGRETQYF. The CDR3 DNA reads TGTGCCAGCAGTCTTCAGGGAAGAGAGACCCAGTACTTC.

With regard to this clonotype: For a library built for alpha chains, this beta chain is a stray read; little rests on its size. The V and J genes are TRBV6-6 and TRBJ2-2, with TRBD1 matching over 9 bases. The CDR3 spans 14 residues. The V gene's germline CDR1 is MNHNY and CDR2 SVGAGI (reference sequence). V was pared by 6 bases and J by 7 bases, with 6 bases of the junction left unmatched. The CDR3 reads CASREGQGGGELFF. The CDR3 DNA reads as TGTGCCAGCAGGGAGGGACAGGGAGGCGGGGAGCTGTTTTTT.

A note on this clonotype: Found in a library prepared for alpha chains, this beta chain is an off-target read, and its abundance has little meaning. This chain joins TRBV20-1 and TRBJ2-3, with 7 bases aligning to TRBD2. The J segment lost 4 bases and the V segment lost 5 bases, leaving 6 bases of the junction unmatched. Germline CDR1 DFQATT, CDR2 SNEGSKA (reference sequence). This CDR3 spans 13 amino acids. The CDR3 protein is CSALSLAADTQYF. CDR3 nucleotide sequence: TGCAGTGCTTTGTCCCTAGCGGCAGATACGCAGTATTTT.

Regarding this clonotype: Since it is a stray read in a library aimed at alpha chains, this beta chain has a size that is not meaningful. The CDR3: CASSQDGSEAFF. CDR3 DNA sequence: TGTGCCAGCAGCCAAGACGGATCTGAAGCTTTCTTT. V is TRBV3-1 and J is TRBJ1-1; D not resolved. The V end lost 0 bases, the J end lost 6 bases, and 5 bases lay between the germline ends. This CDR3 is 12 amino acids long. Germline V gene data show CDR1 as LGHDT and CDR2 as YNNKEL (reference sequence). Full variable domain (missing parts from reference TRBV3-1 and TRBJ1-1): DTAVSQTPKYLVTQMGNDKSIKCEQNLGHDTMYWYKQDSKKFLKIMFSYNNKELIINETVPNRFSPKSPDKAHLNLHINSLELGDSAVYFCASSQDGSEAFFGQGTRLTVV.

With regard to this clonotype: Since the library was made to target alpha chains, this beta chain is a stray read and its abundance is not meaningful. The chain links TRBV2 to TRBJ2-5; 9 bases are shared with TRBD2. With 9 bases clipped from V and 5 bases from J, the junction kept 10 bases outside the gene matches. The CDR3 contains 14 residues. Germline CDR1 and CDR2: SNHLY and FYNNEI. Here the CDR3 reads CASSGSYPRETQYF. CDR3 DNA sequence: TGTGCCAGTAGCGGGAGCTACCCTAGGGAGACCCAGTACTTC.

On this clonotype itself: Being off target in a library aimed at alpha chains, this beta chain has a size of little meaning. The chain combines TRBV7-3 with TRBJ2-2, with 9 bases fitting TRBD1. CDR3 length equals 17 residues. Trimming at V came to 6 bases and at J to 4 bases, leaving 12 bases not matched to a gene. Germline V gene lookup returns CDR1 SGHTA and CDR2 FQGTGA. In nucleotides, the CDR3 is TGTGCCAGCAGACCCCCATCGACAGGGGGTGTCACCGGGGAGCTGTTTTTT. Its protein is CASRPPSTGGVTGELFF. Variable domain in full (rest from reference TRBV7-3 and TRBJ2-2): GAGVSQTPSNKVTEKGKYVELRCDPISGHTALYWYRQSLGQGPEFLIYFQGTGAADDSGLPNDRFFAVRPEGSVSTLKIQRTERGDSAVYLCASRPPSTGGVTGELFFGEGSRLTVL.

Notes on this clonotype: This beta chain is an off-target read within a library intended for alpha chains, so its frequency means little. The chain carries TRBV7-9 and TRBJ2-5; TRBD1 matches 7 bases. V was pared by 5 bases and J by 7 bases, with 4 bases of the junction left unmatched. This CDR3 has 12 amino acids. The V gene's germline CDR1 is SEHNR and CDR2 FQNEAQ (reference sequence). The CDR3 nucleotides are TGTGCCAGCAGCCCGGACAGGACGACCCAGTACTTC. It is translated as CASSPDRTTQYF.

In the case of this clonotype: This beta chain turned up in a library designed for alpha chains; as an off-target read, its abundance says little. V is TRBV29-1 and J is TRBJ2-3; D unresolved. Germline CDR1 and CDR2: SQVTM and ANQGSEA. CDR3 length: 13 amino acids. The V end lost 0 bases, the J end lost 6 bases, and 10 bases lay between the germline ends. The CDR3 nucleotides read TGCAGCGTTGAAGATAGGCCAGCCGATACGCAGTATTTT. Translation gives CSVEDRPADTQYF.

This clonotype was seen only once. This beta chain is an unintended read in a library built for alpha chains; its size means little. The chain carries TRBV7-9 and TRBJ2-1, with 7 bases fitting TRBD1. In germline, CDR1 is SEHNR, CDR2 FQNEAQ (reference sequence). This CDR3 region has 16 residues. The J segment lost 9 bases and the V segment lost 5 bases, leaving 16 bases of the junction unmatched. DNA of the CDR3: TGTGCCAGCAGCCCCTCCGTGAGACAGGGTCCCGGTGAGCAGTTCTTC. Protein: CASSPSVRQGPGEQFF.

Worth noting for this clonotype: Found in a library prepared for alpha chains, this beta chain is an off-target read, and its abundance has little meaning. J is TRBJ2-3 and V is TRBV7-6; tentatively, D is TRBD2 (6 bases). Between the trimmed V and J ends, which lost 3 bases and 2 bases, there was a span of 18 bases. Germline CDR1 reads SGHVS; CDR2 reads FNYEAQ. The CDR3 length is 17 residues. The CDR3, as DNA: TGTGCCAGCAGCTTCCTGGGGGGAGCTATTGTCACAGATACGCAGTATTTT. Translating gives CASSFLGGAIVTDTQYF.

Points on this clonotype: For a library built for alpha chains, this beta chain is a stray read; little rests on its size. The rearrangement joins TRBV19 to TRBJ2-6; D is uncertain. From germline, CDR1 is LNHDA and CDR2 SQIVND (reference sequence). V lost 4 bases and J 2 bases, leaving 0 bases between the germline ends. The CDR3 contains 12 residues. CDR3 sequence reads: CASSTGANVLTF. As DNA, the CDR3 is TGTGCCAGTAGTACTGGGGCCAACGTCCTGACTTTC.